The next 32 T cell receptor beta chains were all read from a single sample in a study of T cell repertoires in cytomegalovirus infection. TCRdb analysed the reads with MiXCR anew, one entry per CDR3 protein. The sample has 830,000 or so distinct CDR3 sequences; approximately 29% are singletons. For these TCRs, the target antigens are not known. Sequenced material: cultured CD8+ T cells from PBMCs, taken from culture after CMV antigen stimulation. Receptors were obtained from a human donor in good health (CMV status not recorded). Some clones in this sample may be carry-over from other donors' samples.

This clonotype has a handful of counts. This chain connects TRBV6-5 to TRBJ1-1; perhaps TRBD1 as D (6 bases). The CDR3 loop spans 13 amino acids. V was trimmed by 5 bases and J by 7 bases, leaving 14 bases between them. In germline, CDR1 is MNHEY, CDR2 SVGAGI. CDR3 sequence reads: CASSDGGLDEAFF. CDR3 coding DNA: TGTGCCAGCAGTGATGGGGGGCTGGATGAAGCTTTCTTT.

The chain carries TRBV7-6 and TRBJ1-5; D ambiguous. Per germline, CDR1 SGHVS and CDR2 FNYEAQ. This CDR3 spans 14 amino acids. V was clipped by 3 bases and J by 5 bases, with 11 bases between them. CDR3 loop: CASSLSVGDQPQHF. In DNA, the CDR3 is TGTGCCAGCAGCTTGAGTGTTGGAGATCAGCCCCAGCATTTT.

The chain carries TRBV7-8 and TRBJ2-3; 9 bases align to TRBD2. The germline V gene has CDR1 SGHVS and CDR2 FQNEAQ. With 0 bases clipped from V and 4 bases from J, the junction kept 5 bases outside the gene matches. The CDR3 contains 16 residues. The DNA of the CDR3 is TGTGCCAGCAGCTTAGCGGGCGGGGGGGCTGCAGATACGCAGTATTTT. Translation gives CASSLAGGGAADTQYF.

This clonotype was observed at least ten times. This chain connects TRBV7-2 to TRBJ1-2, with 7 bases identical to TRBD1. Trimming removed 5 bases from V and 4 bases from J; junction bases left unmatched: 10. The germline gives CDR1 SGHTA, CDR2 FQGNSA. The CDR3 covers 15 residues. Written as DNA, the CDR3 is TGTGCCAGCAGCCCACAGGGGTGGCTAGGCTATGGCTACACCTTC. Encoded protein: CASSPQGWLGYGYTF.

This clonotype was seen a handful of times. The V call is TRBV4-3, the J call TRBJ2-1, with 7 bases matching TRBD1. The CDR3 consists of 15 residues. The trim removed 0 bases at V and 8 bases at J, leaving 7 bases unmatched. Germline CDR1 LGHNA, CDR2 YSLEER. CDR3 in amino acids: CASSQETGRRDEQFF. CDR3 DNA: TGCGCCAGCAGCCAAGAGACAGGGCGGAGAGATGAGCAGTTCTTC.

The chain recombines TRBV12-3 or TRBV12-4 with TRBJ2-7; the D is unclear. The CDR3 totals 12 residues. The ends were cut back, 3 bases at V and 4 bases at J, with 7 bases in the middle. The CDR3 loop reads CASSLIGYEQYV. The CDR3 region has the DNA TGTGCCAGCAGTTTGATAGGGTACGAGCAGTACGTC.

The CDR3 DNA is TGTGCCAGCAGTACGCCGCCCCCCGAAGCTTTCTTT. Protein sequence: CASSTPPPEAFF. The rearrangement links TRBV28 to TRBJ1-1; D not certain. CDR3 length: 12 amino acids. Germline V gene lookup returns CDR1 MDHEN and CDR2 SYDVKM. V was clipped by 5 bases and J by 8 bases, with 12 bases between them.

J is TRBJ2-2 and V is TRBV18; D is unresolved. This CDR3 comprises 17 residues. Trimming took 3 bases from V and 4 from J, leaving 18 bases between them. Per the germline V gene, CDR1 is KGHSH and CDR2 is LQKENI. CDR3 in amino acids: CASSPGKGPSSTGELFF. The CDR3 nucleotides read TGTGCCAGCTCACCGGGAAAGGGTCCCTCCTCCACCGGGGAGCTGTTTTTT.

This clonotype was picked up a small number of times. In DNA, the CDR3 is TGTGCCAGCCCCCTCATTTCAGGGGTGAACACTGAAGCTTTCTTT. It translates to CASPLISGVNTEAFF. The rearrangement links TRBV2 to TRBJ1-1; possible D gene TRBD1, 6 bases. The CDR3 contains 15 residues. The V and J ends lost 8 bases and 0 bases respectively, with 16 bases between them. Germline V gene data show CDR1 as SNHLY and CDR2 as FYNNEI.

The gene calls are TRBV27 and TRBJ2-1; either TRBD1 or TRBD2 may supply D (5 bases each). The CDR3 is 16 amino acids. CDR1 MNHEY and CDR2 SMNVEV come from the germline V gene (reference sequence). Trimming removed 5 bases from V and 3 bases from J, with 17 bases in between. In DNA, the CDR3 is TGTGCCAGCAGTATGGGACCGTCGTCCTACTACAATGAGCAGTTCTTC. This translates into CASSMGPSSYYNEQFF.

The rearrangement links TRBV6-2 or TRBV6-3 to TRBJ2-7, with 7 bases fitting TRBD1. The CDR3 sequence is 15 residues long. Unmatched junction bases numbered 9, after V lost 4 bases and J lost 3 bases. The germline V gene encodes CDR1 MNHEY and CDR2 SVGEGT. In nucleotides, the CDR3 is TGTGCCAGCAGTTCCTCTCGGGACAGCTTCTACGAGCAGTACTTC. Its translation is CASSSSRDSFYEQYF.

This clonotype was detected a few times. The chain couples TRBV7-9 to TRBJ2-4, with 12 nucleotides matching TRBD2. The germline CDR1 and CDR2 sequences are SEHNR and FQNEAQ (reference sequence). V was clipped by 2 bases and J by 0 bases; unmatched bases: 2. CDR3 size: 17 residues. CDR3 DNA: TGTGCCAGCAGCTTAACTAGCGGGGGGTTAGCCAAAAACATTCAGTACTTC. Protein product: CASSLTSGGLAKNIQYF.

This chain joins TRBV27 and TRBJ1-4, with D possibly being TRBD1 (6 bases). CDR1 is MNHEY, CDR2 SMNVEV, per germline (reference sequence). Between the trimmed V and J ends, which lost 3 bases and 8 bases, there was a span of 16 bases. The CDR3 totals 15 residues. CDR3 residues: CASSFLGGAREKLFF. CDR3 in DNA: TGTGCCAGCAGTTTCCTCGGGGGGGCGCGAGAAAAACTGTTTTTT. The complete variable domain, with remaining parts taken from reference TRBV27 and TRBJ1-4, reads EAQVTQNPRYLITVTGKKLTVTCSQNMNHEYMSWYRQDPGLGLRQIYYSMNVEVTDKGDVPEGYKVSRKEKRNFPLILESPSPNQTSLYFCASSFLGGAREKLFFGSGTQLSVL.

This clonotype came up many times. J is TRBJ1-2 and V is TRBV7-2; maybe TRBD1 (6 bases). The CDR3 consists of 18 residues. Germline lookup yields CDR1 SGHTA and CDR2 FQGNSA. Trimming left V 5 bases short and J 2 bases short, with 24 bases between. The CDR3 reads CASSRLDLKQGINYGYTF. CDR3 nucleotide sequence: TGTGCCAGCAGCCGACTGGATTTAAAACAGGGAATAAACTATGGCTACACCTTC.

This clonotype was seen a handful of times. The rearrangement links TRBV29-1 to TRBJ2-3, with 7 bases identical to TRBD2. V dropped 1 base and J dropped 2; count of bases not matched to a gene: 9. CDR3 length: 16 residues. Germline-derived CDR1 and CDR2 are SQVTM and ANQGSEA. CDR3 DNA sequence: TGCAGCGTTGAAGGCGGGACTACGGATGACACAGATACGCAGTATTTT. It yields the protein CSVEGGTTDDTDTQYF.

Only a few counts were recorded for this clonotype. The rearrangement links TRBV12-3 or TRBV12-4 to TRBJ1-3, with D tentatively TRBD1 (5 bases). The CDR3 runs to 14 residues. V lost 6 bases to trimming and J lost 4 bases, with 13 bases between them. The CDR3 sequence: CASSTTGPGNTIYF. CDR3 DNA: TGTGCCAGCAGCACAACAGGTCCCGGAAACACCATATATTTT.

Details on this clonotype: The junction shows a germline mismatch at one end, possibly a read error. The chain uses TRBV12-5 and TRBJ1-5, with 9 bases aligning to TRBD1. CDR3 length equals 14 residues. The germline gives CDR1 LGHNT, CDR2 FRNRAP. DNA of the CDR3: TGTGCTAGTGGTCTAGGACAGGGGAATCAGTCCCAGCATTTT. Translated, it gives CASGLGQGNQSQHF. Full variable domain (missing parts from reference TRBV12-5 and TRBJ1-5): DARVTQTPRHKVTEMGQEVTMRCQPILGHNTVFWYRQTMMQGLELLAYFRNRAPLDDSGMPKDRFSAEMPDATLATLKIQPSEPRDSAVYFCASGLGQGNQSQHFGDGTRLSIL.

This chain links TRBV7-9 with TRBJ2-5; D could derive from TRBD1 or TRBD2 (6 bases each). The CDR3 extends over 13 amino acids. Trimming pared 11 bases from V and 3 bases from J, leaving 16 bases between. CDR1 is SEHNR and CDR2 is FQNEAQ in the germline V gene (reference sequence). CDR3: CAGYTGGEETQYF. CDR3 DNA: TGTGCCGGATATACCGGGGGCGAAGAGACCCAGTACTTC.

This clonotype was seen a few times. The chain has TRBV5-5 and TRBJ2-1; D is ambiguous. The CDR3 consists of 15 residues. Germline assignment: CDR1 SGHKS and CDR2 YYEKEE (reference sequence). Deletions cut 0 bases from V and 8 bases from J, with 15 bases between. The CDR3 loop reads CASSLGGWSQDEQFF. DNA of the CDR3: TGTGCCAGCAGCTTGGGGGGATGGAGTCAGGATGAGCAGTTCTTC.

This clonotype has a handful of counts. The V call is TRBV9, the J call TRBJ1-1; TRBD1 matches 9 bases. The CDR3 contains 17 residues. Germline V gives CDR1 SGDLS, CDR2 YYNGEE. The V and J ends lost 3 bases and 0 bases, in that order; junction bases with no gene match: 9. CDR3 in DNA: TGTGCCAGCAGCGCGAACAGGGGGCTCGCGTTGAACACTGAAGCTTTCTTT. This encodes CASSANRGLALNTEAFF.

This chain joins TRBV6-1 and TRBJ2-3, with D uncertain. The CDR3 is 14 amino acids. V was trimmed by 4 bases and J by 0 bases, leaving 8 bases between them. CDR1 is MNHNS, CDR2 SASEGT, per germline. CDR3 sequence reads: CASSGSGSTDTQYF. The CDR3 DNA reads as TGTGCCAGCAGTGGCTCAGGCAGCACAGATACGCAGTATTTT.

This chain links TRBV7-8 with TRBJ1-5; no definite D call. This CDR3 is built from 14 residues. Germline CDR1 is SGHVS and CDR2 is FQNEAQ. V was trimmed by 3 bases and J by 2 bases, leaving 8 bases between them. CDR3 coding DNA: TGTGCCAGCAGCTTCGACACGGGCAATCAGCCCCAGCATTTT. Translation gives CASSFDTGNQPQHF.

A few counts support this clonotype. This chain links TRBV13 with TRBJ2-1; D unclear. Germline V lookup: CDR1 PRHDT, CDR2 FYEKMQ (reference sequence). The CDR3 loop spans 13 amino acids. Trimming took 7 bases from V and 1 from J, leaving 8 bases between them. CDR3 coding DNA: TGTGCCAGCACCATGCCATCCTACAATGAGCAGTTCTTC. Its translation: CASTMPSYNEQFF.

This clonotype was counted between two and nine times. This sequence joins TRBV27 and TRBJ2-2; TRBD2 matches at 9 bases. CDR1 is MNHEY, CDR2 SMNVEV, per germline (reference sequence). V dropped 3 bases and J dropped 6; count of bases not matched to a gene: 14. The CDR3 has 18 amino acids. CDR3 region: CASSFSLAGGPGAGELFF. CDR3 coding DNA: TGTGCCAGCAGTTTTTCCCTCGCGGGGGGGCCTGGAGCCGGGGAGCTGTTTTTT.

The sample holds a few counts of this clonotype. The chain couples TRBV5-6 to TRBJ1-5; D not resolved. The V end lost 4 bases, the J end lost 3 bases, and 11 bases lay between the germline ends. CDR1 SGHDT and CDR2 YYEEEE come from the germline V gene. This CDR3 contains 14 residues. The CDR3 DNA reads as TGTGCCAGCAGCCATAAAGGGTACAATCAGCCCCAGCATTTT. As protein: CASSHKGYNQPQHF. Filled out from reference TRBV5-6 and TRBJ1-5, the complete variable domain reads DAGVTQSPTHLIKTRGQQVTLRCSPKSGHDTVSWYQQALGQGPQFIFQYYEEEERQRGNFPDRFSGHQFPNYSSELNVNALLLGDSALYLCASSHKGYNQPQHFGDGTRLSIL.

This clonotype was seen a handful of times. The genes are TRBV7-9 and TRBJ2-7; a weak D match, TRBD2 (5 bases). The CDR3 consists of 14 residues. Germline V gene lookup returns CDR1 SEHNR and CDR2 FQNEAQ (reference sequence). Trimming removed 1 base from V and 3 bases from J, with 10 bases in between. The CDR3 region has the DNA TGTGCCAGCAGCTTAGTGGAGGTCCACTACGAGCAGTACTTC. It codes for CASSLVEVHYEQYF.

This clonotype appeared a few times. An end of the junction does not agree with germline; a read error may underlie this. The chain uses TRBV2 and TRBJ2-1; a possible D gene is TRBD1 (5 bases). There are 14 residues in the CDR3. Germline CDR1 SNHLY, CDR2 FYNNEI. The CDR3 nucleotides are TGTGCCAGAAGTGAAGGTGGCTTAGGGGATGAGCAGTTCTTC. It encodes CARSEGGLGDEQFF. The full variable domain, its missing parts supplied by reference TRBV2 and TRBJ2-1, is EPEVTQTPSHQVTQMGQEVILRCVPISNHLYFYWYRQILGQKVEFLVSFYNNEISEKSEIFDDQFSVERPDGSNFTLKIRSTKLEDSAMYFCARSEGGLGDEQFFGPGTRLTVL.

This clonotype was counted between two and nine times. The rearrangement joins TRBV10-3 to TRBJ1-1, with TRBD1 matching 12 bases. This CDR3 is 13 amino acids long. The V segment lost 10 bases and the J segment 4 bases; nucleotides outside the gene matches: 4. Germline CDR1 reads ENHRY; CDR2 reads SYGVKD. CDR3 in amino acids: CASGTGGFTEAFF. The DNA of the CDR3 is TGTGCCAGCGGGACAGGGGGCTTCACTGAAGCTTTCTTT.

This clonotype was seen a handful of times. The chain links TRBV6-1 to TRBJ2-7, with D unclear. CDR3 length: 14 amino acids. V lost 6 bases, J lost 7 bases, and 19 bases lay in between. Per the germline V gene, CDR1 is MNHNS and CDR2 is SASEGT. The CDR3: CASSPHPNLGEQYF. The CDR3 DNA reads TGTGCCAGCAGCCCCCACCCGAATTTGGGGGAGCAGTACTTC.

The chain links TRBV7-6 to TRBJ1-4, with no clear D. Between the trimmed V and J ends, which lost 5 bases and 7 bases, there was a span of 14 bases. Germline CDR1 and CDR2: SGHVS and FNYEAQ. There are 14 residues in the CDR3. CDR3 region: CASSPLGGLEKLFF. The CDR3, as DNA: TGTGCCAGCAGCCCTTTGGGTGGACTTGAAAAACTGTTTTTT.

The rearrangement uses TRBV6-5 and TRBJ2-2; 9 bases are shared with TRBD1. The length of the CDR3 is 15 residues. Trimming took 6 bases from V and 4 from J; bases not matched to a gene: 6. Germline V gives CDR1 MNHEY, CDR2 SVGAGI. The CDR3 sequence is CASSPGTGFTGELFF. DNA of the CDR3: TGTGCCAGCAGCCCCGGGACAGGGTTCACCGGGGAGCTGTTTTTT.

This CDR3 reads CASSAFGTVHSGANVLTF. The CDR3 DNA sequence: TGTGCCAGCAGCGCCTTCGGGACAGTCCACTCTGGGGCCAACGTCCTGACTTTC. This chain links TRBV7-9 with TRBJ2-6; 7 nucleotides align to TRBD1. The CDR3 totals 18 residues. The V gene end was trimmed by 5 bases and the J gene end by 0 bases; junction bases not matched to a gene: 10. Germline values: CDR1 SEHNR, CDR2 FQNEAQ (reference sequence).